This T cell receptor beta chain was profiled in a study of immune cell composition in non-small cell lung cancer. The table came from immunoSEQ multiplex PCR; TCRdb's copy has only in-frame clones and leaves some out. The profile shows around 2,000 clones, about three quarters of them singletons. The germline gives CDR1 SGHNT, CDR2 YENEEA. The CDR3 loop spans 18 amino acids. V lost 0 bases and J lost 8; bases outside the gene matches: 12. Normal lung was taken at the farthest possible site, at least 3 cm from tumour. The receptor's source is a human donor with non-small cell lung cancer. Sequencing input: non-adjacent lung tissue. The chain combines TRBV11-3 with TRBJ2-1; TRBD2 matches at 11 bases. CDR3: CASSLDPPASGRRDEQFF. CDR3 in DNA: TGTGCCAGCAGCTTAGATCCCCCGGCTAGCGGGAGGAGGGATGAGCAGTTCTTC.